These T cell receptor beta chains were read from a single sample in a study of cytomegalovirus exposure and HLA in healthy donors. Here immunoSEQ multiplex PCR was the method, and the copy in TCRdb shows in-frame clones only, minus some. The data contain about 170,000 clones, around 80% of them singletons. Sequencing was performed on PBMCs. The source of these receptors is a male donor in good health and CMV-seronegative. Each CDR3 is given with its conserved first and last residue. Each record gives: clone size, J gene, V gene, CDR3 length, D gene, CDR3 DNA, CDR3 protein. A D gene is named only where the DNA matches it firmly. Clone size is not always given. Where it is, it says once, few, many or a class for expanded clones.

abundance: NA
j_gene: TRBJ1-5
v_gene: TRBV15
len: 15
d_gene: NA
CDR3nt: TGTGCCACCAGCAGAGATCTTAATTACAATCAGCCCCAGCATTTT
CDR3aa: CATSRDLNYNQPQHF

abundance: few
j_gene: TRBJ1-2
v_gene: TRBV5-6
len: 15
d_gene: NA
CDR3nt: TGTGCCAGCAGCTATGGGACACCGGTTGTCTATGGCTACACCTTC
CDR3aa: CASSYGTPVVYGYTF

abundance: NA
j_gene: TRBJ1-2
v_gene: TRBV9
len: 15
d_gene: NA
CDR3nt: TGTGCCAGCAGCGTAGTGGTGAGTGGACTCTATGGCTACACCTTC
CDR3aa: CASSVVVSGLYGYTF

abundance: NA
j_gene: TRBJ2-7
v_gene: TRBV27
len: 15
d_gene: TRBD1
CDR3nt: TGTGCCAGCAGCCCCCTGGGACAGGGGCGGTACGAGCAGTACTTC
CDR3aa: CASSPLGQGRYEQYF

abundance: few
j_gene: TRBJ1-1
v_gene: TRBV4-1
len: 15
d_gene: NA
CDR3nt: TGCGCCAGCAGCCAGGGAGCGTCTATGAACACTGAAGCTTTCTTT
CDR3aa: CASSQGASMNTEAFF

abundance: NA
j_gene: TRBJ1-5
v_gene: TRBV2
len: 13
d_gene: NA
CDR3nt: TGTGCCAGCAGTGAAGCCCCCTATCAGCCCCAGCATTTT
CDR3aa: CASSEAPYQPQHF

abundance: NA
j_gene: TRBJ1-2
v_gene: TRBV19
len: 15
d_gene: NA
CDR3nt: TGTGCCAGTAGTATCGAGGGAGGGCTGAGCTATGGCTACACCTTC
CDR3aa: CASSIEGGLSYGYTF

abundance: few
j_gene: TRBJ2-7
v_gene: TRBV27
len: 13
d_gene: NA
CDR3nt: TGTGCCAGCAGTTTTAAGCCCTCCTACGAGCAGTACTTC
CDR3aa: CASSFKPSYEQYF

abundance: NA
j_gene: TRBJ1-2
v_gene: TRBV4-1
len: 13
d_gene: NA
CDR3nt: TGCGCCAGCAGCCAAGTCAAGGAGGCTGGCTACACCTTC
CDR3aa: CASSQVKEAGYTF

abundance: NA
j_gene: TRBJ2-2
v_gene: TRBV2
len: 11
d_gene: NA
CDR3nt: TGTGCCAGTATAAACACCGGGGAGCTGTTTTTT
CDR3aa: CASINTGELFF

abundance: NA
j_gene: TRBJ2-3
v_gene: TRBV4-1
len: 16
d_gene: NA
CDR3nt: TGCGCCAGCAGCCAAGAATACCGGTCTGGCACAGATACGCAGTATTTT
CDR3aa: CASSQEYRSGTDTQYF

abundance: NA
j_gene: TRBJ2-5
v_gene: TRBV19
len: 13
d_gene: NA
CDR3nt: TGTGCCAGTAGTATCACAGCCAAAGAGACCCAGTACTTC
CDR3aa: CASSITAKETQYF

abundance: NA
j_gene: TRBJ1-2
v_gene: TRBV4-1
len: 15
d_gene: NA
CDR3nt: TGCGCCAGCAGCCAAGTGACGGGGAATAACTATGGCTACACCTTC
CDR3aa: CASSQVTGNNYGYTF

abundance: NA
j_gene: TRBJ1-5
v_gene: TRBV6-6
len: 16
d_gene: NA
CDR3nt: TGTGCCAGCAGTTACGCCGACGGACATCTTAGTCAGCCCCAGCATTTT
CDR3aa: CASSYADGHLSQPQHF

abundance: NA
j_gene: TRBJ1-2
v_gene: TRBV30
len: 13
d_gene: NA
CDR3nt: TGTGCCTGGAATCCCGGGACTAAATATGGCTACACCTTC
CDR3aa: CAWNPGTKYGYTF

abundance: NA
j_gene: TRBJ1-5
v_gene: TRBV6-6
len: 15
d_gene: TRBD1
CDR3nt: TGTGCCAGCAGGGACAGGGGAGGAGGCAATCAGCCCCAGCATTTT
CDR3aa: CASRDRGGGNQPQHF

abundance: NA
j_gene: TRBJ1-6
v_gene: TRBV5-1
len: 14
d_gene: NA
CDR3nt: TGCGCCAGCAGCTTGGTGGACAGCGATTCACCCCTCCACTTT
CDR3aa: CASSLVDSDSPLHF

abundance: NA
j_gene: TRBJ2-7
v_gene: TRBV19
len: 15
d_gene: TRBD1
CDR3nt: TGTGCCAGTAGTACCCGGGGACAGGCGACCTACGAGCAGTACTTC
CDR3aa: CASSTRGQATYEQYF

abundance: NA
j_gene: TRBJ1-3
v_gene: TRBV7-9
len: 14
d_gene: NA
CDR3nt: TGTGCCAGCAGCTTAGGGACAGCCGGAAACACCATATATTTT
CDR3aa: CASSLGTAGNTIYF

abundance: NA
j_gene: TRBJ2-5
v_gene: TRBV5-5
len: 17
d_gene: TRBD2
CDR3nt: TGTGCCAGCACTGCGGGGGGTAGCGGGGGGCAAGGAGAGACCCAGTACTTC
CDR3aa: CASTAGGSGGQGETQYF

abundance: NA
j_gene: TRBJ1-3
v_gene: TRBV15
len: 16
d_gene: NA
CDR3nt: TGTGCCACCAGCGGAGACTTGGGGGGCTCTGGAAACACCATATATTTT
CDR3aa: CATSGDLGGSGNTIYF

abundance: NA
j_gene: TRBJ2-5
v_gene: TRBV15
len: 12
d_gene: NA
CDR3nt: TGTGCCACCAGCAGACTAGGTGTGACCCAGTACTTC
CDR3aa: CATSRLGVTQYF

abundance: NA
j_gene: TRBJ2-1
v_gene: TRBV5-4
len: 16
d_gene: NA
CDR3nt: TGTGCCAGCAGCTTGGGGGGGGTAATGAGGAACAATGAGCAGTTCTTC
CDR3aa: CASSLGGVMRNNEQFF

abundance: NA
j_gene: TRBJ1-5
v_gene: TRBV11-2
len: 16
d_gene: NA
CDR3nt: TGTGCCAGCAGCTTAAGCTCTAACGGGGGCAATCAGCCCCAGCATTTT
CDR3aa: CASSLSSNGGNQPQHF

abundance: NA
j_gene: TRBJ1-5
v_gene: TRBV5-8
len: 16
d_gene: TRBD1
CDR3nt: TGTGCCAGCAGCTTCCCTCCCGGGACAGGGAATCAGCCCCAGCATTTT
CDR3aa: CASSFPPGTGNQPQHF

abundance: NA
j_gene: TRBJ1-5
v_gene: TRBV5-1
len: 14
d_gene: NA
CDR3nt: TGCGCCAGCAGCTTCCAAGGGGGCAATCAGCCCCAGCATTTT
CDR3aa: CASSFQGGNQPQHF

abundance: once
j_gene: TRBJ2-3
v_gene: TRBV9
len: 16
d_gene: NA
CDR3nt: TGTGCCAGCAGCGTAGTTTTGGCAGGGGCGTCAGATACGCAGTATTTT
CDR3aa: CASSVVLAGASDTQYF

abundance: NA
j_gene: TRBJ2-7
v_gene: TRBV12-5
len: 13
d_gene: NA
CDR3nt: TGTGCTAGTGGTTTTGGCCTGGGGAGCGAGCAGTACTTC
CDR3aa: CASGFGLGSEQYF

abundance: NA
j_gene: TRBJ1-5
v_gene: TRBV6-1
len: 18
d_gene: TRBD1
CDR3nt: TGTGCCAGCAGTGAAGGGGACAGGGGCCGCGATGGCAATCAGCCCCAGCATTTT
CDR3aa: CASSEGDRGRDGNQPQHF

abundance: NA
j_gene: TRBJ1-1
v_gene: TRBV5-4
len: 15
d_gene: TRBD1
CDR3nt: TGTGCCAGCAGCTTTTCGGACAGGGGGCCCGATGAAGCTTTCTTT
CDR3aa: CASSFSDRGPDEAFF

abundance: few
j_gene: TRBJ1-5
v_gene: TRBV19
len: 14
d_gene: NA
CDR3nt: TGTGCCAGTAGTATTCGGGAACGCAATCAGCCCCAGCATTTT
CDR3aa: CASSIRERNQPQHF

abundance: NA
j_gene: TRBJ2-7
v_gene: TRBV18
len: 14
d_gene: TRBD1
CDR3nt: TGTGCCAGCTCACCTGGGACAGGGCAGTACGAGCAGTACTTC
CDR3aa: CASSPGTGQYEQYF

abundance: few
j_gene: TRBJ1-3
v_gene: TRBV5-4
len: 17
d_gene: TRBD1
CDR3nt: TGTGCCAGCAGCTTGGGACAGGGAACCTCCTCTGGAAACACCATATATTTT
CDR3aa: CASSLGQGTSSGNTIYF

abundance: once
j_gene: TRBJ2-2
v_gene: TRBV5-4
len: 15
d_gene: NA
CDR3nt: TGTGCCAGCAGCTTGAATTCAGGGTGGGGCGGGGAGCTGTTTTTT
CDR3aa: CASSLNSGWGGELFF

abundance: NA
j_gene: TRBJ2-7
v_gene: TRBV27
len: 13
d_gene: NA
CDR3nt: TGTGCCACCGCCCCGCGGTCAGCCTACGAGCAGTACTTC
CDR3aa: CATAPRSAYEQYF

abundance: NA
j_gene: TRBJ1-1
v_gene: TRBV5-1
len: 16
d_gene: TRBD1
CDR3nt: TGCGCCAGCCATTGGGGGGAGAGCAGGGGGGTAACTGAAGCTTTCTTT
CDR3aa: CASHWGESRGVTEAFF

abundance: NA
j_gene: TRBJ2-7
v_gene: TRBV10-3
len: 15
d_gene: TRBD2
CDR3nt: TGTGCCATCAGCCTAGCGGGGGGAAGCTCCTACGAGCAGTACTTC
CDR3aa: CAISLAGGSSYEQYF

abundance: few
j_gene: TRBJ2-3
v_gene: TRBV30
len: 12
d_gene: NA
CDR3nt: TGTGCCTGGTCCTCCAGGGGAGAGACGCAGTATTTT
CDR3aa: CAWSSRGETQYF

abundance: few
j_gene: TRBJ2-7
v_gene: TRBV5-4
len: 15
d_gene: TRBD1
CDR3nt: TGTGCCAGCAGCTTGCCGGGACAGGGGGCGATTGAGCAGTACTTC
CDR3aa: CASSLPGQGAIEQYF

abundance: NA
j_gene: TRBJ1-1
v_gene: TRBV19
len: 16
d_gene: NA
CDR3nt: TGTGCCAGTAGTATAATGTTAGGACAGAGGAACACTGAAGCTTTCTTT
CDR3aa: CASSIMLGQRNTEAFF

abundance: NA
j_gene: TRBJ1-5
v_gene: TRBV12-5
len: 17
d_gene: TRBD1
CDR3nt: TGTGCTAGTGGTGGGACAGGGGAGGGTTTTAGCAATCAGCCCCAGCATTTT
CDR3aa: CASGGTGEGFSNQPQHF

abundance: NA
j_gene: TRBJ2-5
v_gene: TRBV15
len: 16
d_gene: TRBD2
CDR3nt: TGTGCCACCAGCAGCCAACTCGGGGGGGGACAAGAGACCCAGTACTTC
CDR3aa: CATSSQLGGGQETQYF

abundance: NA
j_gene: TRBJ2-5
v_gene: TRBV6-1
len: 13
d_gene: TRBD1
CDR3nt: TGTGCCAGCAGACGACAGGGTTGGGAGACCCAGTACTTC
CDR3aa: CASRRQGWETQYF

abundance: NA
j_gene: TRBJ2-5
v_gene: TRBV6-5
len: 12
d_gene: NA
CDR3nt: TGTGCCAGCAGGAGCAGGGCGGAGACCCAGTACTTC
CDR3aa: CASRSRAETQYF

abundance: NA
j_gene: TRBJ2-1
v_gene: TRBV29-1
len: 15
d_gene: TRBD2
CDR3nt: TGCAGCGTTGAATGGTCTAGCGGGGGATACAATGAGCAGTTCTTC
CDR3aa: CSVEWSSGGYNEQFF

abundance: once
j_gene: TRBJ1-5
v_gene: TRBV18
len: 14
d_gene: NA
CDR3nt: TGTGCCAGCTCCCTTTCGGGGGGCAATCAGCCCCAGCATTTT
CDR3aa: CASSLSGGNQPQHF

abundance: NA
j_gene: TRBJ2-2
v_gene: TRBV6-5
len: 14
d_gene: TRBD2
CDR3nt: TGTGCCAGCAGGAGCGGGGGCTACACCGGGGAGCTGTTTTTT
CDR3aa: CASRSGGYTGELFF

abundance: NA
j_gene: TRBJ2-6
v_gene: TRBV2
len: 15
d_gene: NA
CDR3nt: TGTGCCAGCAACAAAGGGGCCTCTGGGGCCAACGTCCTGACTTTC
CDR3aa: CASNKGASGANVLTF

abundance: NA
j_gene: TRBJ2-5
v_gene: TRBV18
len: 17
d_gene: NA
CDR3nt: TGTGCCAGCTCACCACCTTTTCCTCAGGGGGGTGTGGAGACCCAGTACTTC
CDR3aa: CASSPPFPQGGVETQYF

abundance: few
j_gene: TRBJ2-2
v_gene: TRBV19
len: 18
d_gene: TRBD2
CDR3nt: TGTGCCAGTAGTATCCGGCTAGCGGGGGAAATTGTGTCCGGGGAGCTGTTTTTT
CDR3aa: CASSIRLAGEIVSGELFF

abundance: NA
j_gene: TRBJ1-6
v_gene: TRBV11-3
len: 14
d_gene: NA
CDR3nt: TGTGCCAGCAGCCAAAACTCCTATAATTCACCCCTCCACTTT
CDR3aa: CASSQNSYNSPLHF

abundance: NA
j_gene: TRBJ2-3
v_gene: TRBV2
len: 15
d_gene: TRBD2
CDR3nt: TGTGCCAGCAAGGTATTAGCGGGGTACACAGATACGCAGTATTTT
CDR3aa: CASKVLAGYTDTQYF